A selection of T cell receptor beta chains follows, all from one sample in a study of blood T cells in healthy people across ages. TCRdb reprocessed the 5' RACE reads with MiXCR, giving one entry per CDR3 protein. The table includes about 2 million distinct CDR3 sequences, roughly 50% detected once. Sequenced material: blood. These receptors were obtained from a woman in her thirties or forties in good health. Each CDR3 is given with its conserved first and last residue. D genes are given only for firm matches. Size values are once, few and many counts, or a class for expanded clones, and some rows have none.

>TRBD2|TRBV20-1|NA|TRBJ2-1
CSARTLAGGLGEQFF
TGCAGTGCTAGAACTTTAGCGGGGGGACTCGGGGAGCAGTTCTTC
>NA|TRBV5-6|few|TRBJ1-2
CASSLDHGYGYTF
TGTGCCAGCAGCTTGGATCACGGCTATGGCTACACCTTC
>NA|TRBV28|NA|TRBJ2-5
CASRPHVGGRQETQYF
TGTGCCAGCAGGCCCCATGTGGGGGGCCGACAAGAGACCCAGTACTTC
>TRBD1|TRBV20-1|NA|TRBJ2-4
CSAGRQGFVNIQYF
TGCAGTGCTGGACGACAGGGATTTGTAAACATTCAGTACTTC
>NA|TRBV24-1|NA|TRBJ1-5
CATSIGPLGQPQHF
TGTGCCACCAGTATAGGACCGCTGGGGCAGCCCCAGCATTTT
>TRBD1|TRBV7-9|NA|TRBJ2-2
CASSLRGDSANTGELFF
TGTGCCAGCAGCTTAAGAGGGGACAGTGCGAACACCGGGGAGCTGTTTTTT
>NA|TRBV7-8|NA|TRBJ2-2
CASSLGGGTPNTGELFF
TGTGCCAGCAGCTTAGGTGGCGGGACACCGAACACCGGGGAGCTGTTTTTT
>NA|TRBV4-2|NA|TRBJ2-7
CASSQKGSWNEQYF
TGTGCCAGCAGCCAAAAAGGGTCGTGGAACGAGCAGTACTTC
>NA|TRBV5-8|NA|TRBJ2-5
CASSLAKAGAMETQYF
TGTGCCAGCAGCTTGGCCAAAGCAGGGGCGATGGAGACCCAGTACTTC
>NA|TRBV6-4|NA|TRBJ2-1
CASSDIGGSSYNEQFF
TGTGCCAGCAGTGACATCGGGGGCAGCTCCTACAATGAGCAGTTCTTC
>TRBD2|TRBV7-9|NA|TRBJ2-2
CASSKTSGGVAGELFF
TGTGCCAGCAGCAAGACTAGCGGGGGGGTCGCCGGGGAGCTGTTTTTT
>TRBD2|TRBV14|NA|TRBJ2-3
CASSQGPGLAPDTQYF
TGTGCCAGCAGCCAAGGGCCGGGACTAGCTCCAGATACGCAGTATTTT
>NA|TRBV28|NA|TRBJ1-6
CASSFTSESSYNSPLHF
TGTGCCAGCAGTTTTACCTCGGAGAGCTCCTATAATTCACCCCTCCACTTT